This T cell receptor beta chain stems from a study of identical twins listed by TCRdb under 2016. As for the study more broadly: To test whether fetal clonotypes persist, the study used deep sequencing on TCR alpha and beta repertoires from monozygotic twins, unrelated adults of various ages, and cord blood. Replicate twin experiments were performed at different times using different library preparation protocols to rule out contamination. The research as a whole found: Because the same donors could not be followed over many years, the conclusions relied on cross-sectional statistical analysis. Invariant T cells such as MAIT and iNKT could partly confound zero-insertion analyses, though diverse VJ usage argued against this for most clonotypes. In monozygotic twins, out-of-frame TCR alpha sharing was systematically underestimated by recombination models, although the models agreed with sharing between unrelated individuals. In beta out-of-frame sequences, excess twin sharing was weaker, because having fewer shared sequences lowered the signal-to-noise ratio. Compared with coincidental sharing between unrelated individuals, an excess of low generation-probability sequences was observed among out-of-frame TCR alpha sequences shared between twins. Fewer insertions were carried by abundant cord blood beta clonotypes, a similar but weaker trend appeared in young adult naive repertoires, and no such trend appeared in memory repertoires.

Library construction relied on 5' RACE. Sequencing was performed on an Illumina HiSeq 2000. A universal primer binding site was added through template switching, and the final cDNA carried a unique molecular identifier so that TCR cDNA molecules could be counted accurately. First-strand cDNA for TCR alpha and beta chains was synthesized from specific primers in the conserved constant-segment region. To control for contamination, each cDNA library was double barcoded with a SMART-Mk sample barcode plus Illumina barcodes. TruSeq adapter sequences and Illumina sample barcodes were added in two successive PCR steps. The Illumina HiSeq platform was used with custom primers to sequence TCR alpha and beta cDNA libraries. Turning to the authors' computational methods: Unique molecular identifiers were extracted from raw reads with MiGEC, and CDR3 positions were determined with MiXCR. Recombination models were inferred per individual with the repgenHMM and IGoR tools using an EM algorithm. Shared clonotype analysis was performed with the tcR package in R, normalizing sharing by the product of cloneset sizes. To study raw recombination without the effects of thymic and clonal selection, out-of-frame nonproductive sequences were analyzed. The raw public data were reprocessed by TCRdb itself: fastp quality trimming at Q25, MiXCR clonotype calling, in-frame beta chains only. Every CDR3 protein is listed once, alongside the most common genes and DNA of its rows. These V and J calls originate from TCRdb's pipeline instead of the authors' own analysis. This sample lists some 690,000 distinct CDR3 sequences; less than 25% were detected once. The ten largest account for roughly 4% of the sample.

All donors were healthy Caucasians. The twin cohort comprised three pairs of female monozygotic twins, all aged roughly 18 to 30 years. The RNA used for TCR libraries was isolated from peripheral blood mononuclear cells. A remark on this clonotype: The antigen it recognizes is unknown. No much larger clonotype is one base removed from it; base qualities were not supplied.

The junction carries 19 bases between V and J, which are trimmed by 5 bases and 2 bases respectively. The germline V gene provides CDR1 MNHNS and CDR2 SASEGT. From cysteine to phenylalanine, the CDR3 is 16 amino acids long. Only CDR3 DNA is held: 48 bases, read in frame from base 1. Separately, the same data were catalogued under a study of T cells expressing NK-cell markers. As noted in the second study: TCR beta-chain repertoires were profiled in sorted CD3+CD56+NKG2C+, CD3+CD56+NKG2C- and CD3+CD56-NKG2C+ T-cell subsets from several donors. Among the eight sequenced donors, only one was HCMV-seronegative, while the other seven were HCMV-seropositive. To restrict sorting to alphabetaTCR-expressing T cells, an anti-gammadeltaTCR antibody was added in several experiments. In roughly six donors, the dominant CD3+CD56+NKG2C+ clonotypes ranked among the top 10 CD8+ clonotypes, making up roughly 1.0-8% of CD8+ T cells. Those dominant clonotypes were again the most abundant among CD3+CD56-NKG2C+ cells in a few donors, at about 25-65%. Whether the expanded NKG2C-expressing T cell clones were specific for HCMV antigens was left unclear. All eight donors whose samples were sequenced were randomly selected healthy volunteers, three of them men and five women. A commercial ELISA kit detecting HCMV-specific IgG in serum was used to determine HCMV serostatus. Bulk peripheral blood T-cell repertoires were additionally sequenced from unsorted PBMC for six donors. MIGEC handled demultiplexing of the reads and grouping by UMI, while MiTCR was used to assemble and quantify clonotypes. To exclude erroneous sequences, any TCR cDNA sequence not supported by at least two reads was discarded. Downstream repertoire analysis used the tcR package, and clonotypes were matched across fractions by CDR3 nucleotide sequence plus V segment. VDJmatch was used to annotate antigen specificity against VDJdb, with one amino acid substitution in CDR3 allowed.

Input material: PBMCs. This receptor was identified in a woman aged 18-29 years in good health. Recombination linked TRBV6-1 to TRBJ2-7; the D gene may be TRBD1 or TRBD2, since each aligns over 5 bases. At the DNA level, the sequence is TGTGCCAGCAGTCCCAGCGTAGGGGAGCCTACCTACGAGCAGTACTTC. This codes for CASSPSVGEPTYEQYF.